This T cell receptor beta chain is drawn from a study of cytomegalovirus exposure and HLA in healthy donors. The ends lost 5 bases at V and 5 bases at J; junction bases unmatched: 11. The V gene's germline CDR1 is SEHNR and CDR2 FQNEAQ (reference sequence). CDR3 length equals 17 residues. With 60 Vbeta and 13 Jbeta primers, the PCR was carried out. Profiled with immunoSEQ multiplex PCR; TCRdb holds only in-frame clones, not every one. The sample includes 150,000 or so clones, roughly 80% seen only once; the top ten take approximately 10%. The sample comprised PBMCs. This receptor was taken from a man between 18 and 35 years old in good health and CMV-seropositive. The rearrangement links TRBV7-9 to TRBJ2-4; TRBD1 aligns across 11 bases. As DNA, the CDR3 is TGTGCCAGCAGCCGGGGGACAGGGGGAGTTTTCCAAAACATTCAGTACTTC. Protein sequence: CASSRGTGGVFQNIQYF.